This entry is about one TCR beta chain. Data came from immunoSEQ multiplex PCR; TCRdb stores just in-frame clones and leaves some out. The table has tens of thousands of clones, 81% seen once; the top ten hold about 13%. This sample was included in a study of T cells in tuberculosis. Between the trimmed V and J ends, which lost 5 bases and 5 bases, there was a span of 18 bases. In germline, CDR1 is SEHNR, CDR2 FQNEAQ (reference sequence). This CDR3 comprises 15 residues. Sorting used thawed, overnight-rested PBMC stained with anti-CD3, a viability dye and GMM-loaded CD1B tetramer. CD1B tetramers were loaded with Rhodococcus equi-derived C32 glucose monomycolate. CD14-expressing monocytes were removed from PBMC before cryopreservation and sorting. Tetramer-negative cells, some 100,000 per donor, were also sorted.

This rearrangement joins TRBV7-9 to TRBJ2-5; the D is unclear. The sequence derives from an adult woman with latent tuberculosis. Material for sequencing was CD1b-GMM tetramer-negative cells sorted from PBMCs. The CDR3: CASSPGPPDEETQYF. CDR3 coding DNA: TGTGCCAGCAGCCCGGGTCCCCCGGATGAGGAGACCCAGTACTTC. Combining the CDR3 with reference TRBV7-9 and TRBJ2-5 gives the whole variable domain DTGVSQNPRHKITKRGQNVTFRCDPISEHNRLYWYRQTLGQGPEFLTYFQNEAQLEKSRLLSDRFSAERPKGSFSTLEIQRTEQGDSAMYLCASSPGPPDEETQYFGPGTRLLVL.